The present entry profiles one T cell receptor beta chain with its context. The antigen is unknown. This entry is derived from a study of cytomegalovirus exposure and HLA in healthy donors. The donors belonged to the roughly 130-subject validation cohort, separate from the roughly 600-subject first cohort. Clones were sequenced by immunoSEQ multiplex PCR, and TCRdb holds only the in-frame ones, with some missing. Of about 280,000 clones listed, around 89% are singletons. The CDR3 has 16 amino acids. V lost 4 bases to trimming and J lost 2 bases; unmatched junction nucleotides: 10. CDR1 is MNHEY and CDR2 is SMNVEV in the germline V gene (reference sequence). Study conclusions and caveats: The classifier was said to identify cytomegalovirus status with high specificity and sensitivity. 150 or so TCR beta chains were listed as cytomegalovirus-associated. Many donors shared some public TCRs, even though most TCR sequences were rare.

The J gene is TRBJ1-2, the V gene TRBV27, with 7 bases lining up with TRBD1. Source material: PBMCs. The clonotype originates from a woman between 18 and 29 years old in good health and CMV-seronegative. The CDR3 DNA follows: TGTGCCAGCAGTTCGATAACAGGGGAACGGAACTATGGCTACACCTTC. It codes for CASSSITGERNYGYTF.